Below, 17 T cell receptor beta chains from the same sample are listed, as sequenced in a study of blood T cells in healthy people across ages. For the second PCR, which ran for 7 to 11 cycles, a sample-barcoded 5' primer and a J-beta primer mix were used. TCRdb itself ran the 5' RACE reads through MiXCR, one entry per CDR3 protein. The table lists hundreds of thousands of distinct CDR3 sequences, around 50% of them singletons. The sample comprised blood. Receptor source: an elderly woman in good health.

As for this clonotype: This could be a read error, since a much larger clone is one nucleotide away. This rearrangement joins TRBV5-1 to TRBJ2-1, with a possible D match to TRBD1 (5 bases). Trimming took 2 bases from V and 4 from J, leaving 13 bases between them. Germline assignment: CDR1 SGHRS and CDR2 YFSETQ. The CDR3 contains 15 residues. CDR3 bases: TGCGCCAGCAGCTTTGTACAGGTACCTTACAATGAGCAGTTCTTC. Its translation: CASSFVQVPYNEQFF.

The CDR3: CASSLESGRGQETQYF. The CDR3, as DNA: TGCGCCAGCAGCTTGGAAAGCGGCAGGGGGCAAGAGACCCAGTACTTC. The genes are TRBV5-1 and TRBJ2-5; TRBD1 agrees at 7 bases. The V and J ends lost 0 bases and 2 bases, in that order; junction bases with no gene match: 7. The V gene's germline CDR1 is SGHRS and CDR2 YFSETQ. The CDR3 consists of 16 residues.

This clonotype has at least ten counts. The chain combines TRBV4-2 with TRBJ2-5; 7 bases agree with TRBD1. The CDR3 has 15 amino acids. CDR1 LGHNA and CDR2 YNFKEQ come from the germline V gene. Germline trimming cut 2 bases from V and 1 base from J; bases unmatched to any gene: 4. The CDR3 region has the DNA TGTGCCAGCAGCCAAACGACAGGGATCCAAGAGACCCAGTACTTC. This gives the protein CASSQTTGIQETQYF.

The chain joins TRBV10-3 to TRBJ2-2; weak D call: TRBD2 (6 bases). Germline CDR1 is ENHRY and CDR2 is SYGVKD. This CDR3 spans 15 amino acids. Trimming took off 0 bases at V and 5 bases at J, with 10 bases between the two ends. CDR3 region: CAISESKGGTGELFF. CDR3 nucleotide sequence: TGTGCCATCAGTGAGTCGAAAGGAGGGACCGGGGAGCTGTTTTTT.

J is TRBJ2-3 and V is TRBV5-1; D is unclear. Germline CDR1 SGHRS, CDR2 YFSETQ. This CDR3 region has 15 residues. V shed 0 bases and J shed 14 bases, with 22 bases lying between them. CDR3 loop: CASSLEAASHGYAYF. The CDR3 DNA sequence: TGCGCCAGCAGCTTGGAGGCAGCCTCGCATGGGTACGCGTATTTT.

With regard to this clonotype: This clone may be a read error of a much larger clone one base away. V gene TRBV29-1 combines with J gene TRBJ2-1; D unclear. CDR1 is SQVTM and CDR2 is ANQGSEA in the germline V gene. The CDR3 contains 13 residues. V lost 3 bases, J lost 0 bases, and 6 bases lay in between. The CDR3 region has the DNA TGCAGCGTTGAGGGGATCTCCTACAATGAGCAGTTCTTC. Encoded protein: CSVEGISYNEQFF.

The V gene is TRBV20-1, the J gene TRBJ2-3, with 7 bases aligning to TRBD2. The CDR3 covers 15 residues. The V gene end was trimmed by 5 bases and the J gene end by 3 bases; junction bases not matched to a gene: 11. The germline V gene has CDR1 DFQATT and CDR2 SNEGSKA (reference sequence). The CDR3: CSAEAGGRKTDTQYF. CDR3 coding DNA: TGCAGTGCTGAGGCTGGCGGGAGAAAGACAGATACGCAGTATTTT.

This clonotype was detected ten times or more. CDR3 coding DNA: TGTGCCACCAGTGATTCCAGCTATGGCTACACCTTC. Amino acids: CATSDSSYGYTF. The gene calls are TRBV15 and TRBJ1-2, with D hard to call. The CDR3 runs 12 residues. V shed 6 bases and J shed 4 bases, with 9 bases lying between them. Germline V gene lookup returns CDR1 LNHNV and CDR2 YYDKDF (reference sequence).

The chain combines TRBV3-1 with TRBJ2-5; 8 bases are shared with TRBD1. CDR1 and CDR2 from the germline V gene are LGHDT and YNNKEL (reference sequence). Trimming took 1 base from V and 5 from J; bases not matched to a gene: 3. This CDR3 comprises 14 residues. CDR3 region: CASSQVDRAETQYF. The DNA of the CDR3 is TGTGCCAGCAGCCAAGTGGACAGGGCGGAGACCCAGTACTTC.

This clonotype was detected only once. Given a much more abundant clone one base away, this may be a read error. The chain links TRBV28 to TRBJ2-7, with TRBD1 as a possible D gene (5 bases). CDR3 length: 11 residues. Germline loops: CDR1 MDHEN, CDR2 SYDVKM. CDR3 coding DNA: TGTGCCGGCAGTCGTCAGGGTAATAAGTACTTC. Translated: CAGSRQGNKYF.

Ten or more counts support this clonotype. The CDR3 reads CSEIRDSLRDTQYF. The CDR3 DNA is TGCAGCGAGATCCGGGACAGTCTAAGAGATACGCAGTATTTT. This chain joins TRBV29-1 and TRBJ2-3; TRBD1 matches 7 bases. The CDR3 loop spans 14 amino acids. CDR1 and CDR2 from the germline V gene are SQVTM and ANQGSEA. V gave up 7 bases and J gave up 5 bases; unmatched junction bases: 12.

This clonotype was seen just once. The chain joins TRBV7-8 to TRBJ2-1, with D possibly being TRBD1 (5 bases). The CDR3 loop spans 16 amino acids. The V gene's germline CDR1 is SGHVS and CDR2 FQNEAQ. Between the trimmed V and J ends, which lost 7 bases and 0 bases, there was a span of 16 bases. The CDR3: CASNTAGASSYNEQFF. The CDR3 DNA reads TGTGCCAGCAACACCGCTGGGGCAAGCTCCTACAATGAGCAGTTCTTC. The whole variable domain, remainder taken from reference TRBV7-8 and TRBJ2-1, is GAGVSQSPRYKVAKRGQDVALRCDPISGHVSLFWYQQALGQGPEFLTYFQNEAQLDKSGLPSDRFFAERPEGSVSTLKIQRTQQEDSAVYLCASNTAGASSYNEQFFGPGTRLTVL.

V usage is TRBV20-1 and J usage is TRBJ1-4, with D unresolved. This CDR3 has 13 residues. Germline CDR1 DFQATT, CDR2 SNEGSKA (reference sequence). The V and J ends lost 1 base and 7 bases respectively, with 10 bases between them. The CDR3 DNA follows: TGCAGTGCTAGAGTTCCGGGCGTTGAAAAACTGTTTTTT. Amino acid sequence: CSARVPGVEKLFF.

The V gene is TRBV5-1, the J gene TRBJ1-2, with TRBD1 as a possible D gene (5 bases). This CDR3 is 15 amino acids long. The germline CDR1 and CDR2 sequences are SGHRS and YFSETQ. Trimming stripped 0 bases from V and 8 bases from J, with 17 bases between. For the CDR3, the DNA is TGCGCCAGCAGCTTGGAACTAGGGGAATCGGCGGGCTACACCTTC. Translation gives CASSLELGESAGYTF. The variable domain in full, completed from reference TRBV5-1 and TRBJ1-2, reads KAGVTQTPRYLIKTRGQQVTLSCSPISGHRSVSWYQQTPGQGLQFLFEYFSETQRNKGNFPGRFSGRQFSNSRSEMNVSTLELGDSALYLCASSLELGESAGYTFGSGTRLTVV.

This clonotype was recorded a few times. This rearrangement joins TRBV4-1 to TRBJ2-1; D perhaps matches TRBD1 (5 bases). CDR3 size: 16 residues. Trimming left V 0 bases short and J 1 base short, with 10 bases between. Germline-derived CDR1 and CDR2 are MGHRA and YSYEKL. DNA of the CDR3: TGCGCCAGCAGCCAAGATTGGGGCTCTTCCTACAATGAGCAGTTCTTC. The encoded protein is CASSQDWGSSYNEQFF.

The sample holds one count of this clonotype. The V gene is TRBV29-1, the J gene TRBJ2-1, with TRBD2 identical over 8 bases. The V gene end was trimmed by 7 bases and the J gene end by 8 bases; junction bases not matched to a gene: 7. The CDR3 has 12 residues. Looked up from germline, CDR1 is SQVTM and CDR2 is ANQGSEA. DNA for the CDR3: TGCAGCGCAACGGGGGGGCCCTATGAGCAGTTCTTC. Amino acids: CSATGGPYEQFF.

The rearrangement joins TRBV20-1 to TRBJ2-7; D unclear. In germline, CDR1 is DFQATT, CDR2 SNEGSKA (reference sequence). The CDR3 consists of 12 residues. V was shortened by 5 bases and J by 2 bases, with 10 bases between the two germline ends. For the CDR3, the DNA is TGCAGTGCTCCCTCGAGAGCCTACGAGCAGTACTTC. Encoded protein: CSAPSRAYEQYF.